The rows below give T cell receptor beta chains drawn from one sample of a study of beta chain features in type 1 diabetes. Clones were read by immunoSEQ multiplex PCR, and TCRdb kept only the in-frame ones, dropping some. This repertoire shows roughly 250,000 clones, roughly 22% found once; its top ten account for 0.028%. The sequenced sample consisted of naive CD4+ T cells from blood. The origin of the receptors is a woman aged 40 to 55 with type 1 diabetes. The conserved cysteine and the conserved F or W are not part of the CDR3 here.

V gene	J gene	CDR3 protein
TRBV28	TRBJ2-7	ASSFGGILSEQY
TRBV11-1	TRBJ2-7	ASSARTGTGGSYEQY
TRBV4-3	TRBJ1-5	ASSQDLGQGGNQPQH
TRBV5-4	TRBJ2-7	ASSPGQGSYEQY
TRBV5-4	TRBJ2-1	ASSLKTGQFEEQF
TRBV29-1	TRBJ1-2	SVGNWQGGYT
TRBV28	TRBJ1-5	ASRPQVQPQH
TRBV7-9	TRBJ2-1	ASSPGGTSSYNEQF
TRBV6-6	TRBJ1-5	ASGRRADQPQH
TRBV5-1	TRBJ1-1	ASRLVPGAGTEAF
TRBV4-2	TRBJ1-2	ASSQGYRQGRGLGYT
TRBV28	TRBJ2-5	ASIGGRGGVGTQY
TRBV7-3	TRBJ1-1	ASSRTPPGQAMNTEAF
TRBV30	TRBJ2-7	AWTPLAGDYEQY
TRBV9	TRBJ2-1	ASSSGTSGQQF
TRBV11-1	TRBJ1-2	ASSEDRHGYT
TRBV4-1	TRBJ2-3	ASSHPPGGDTQY
TRBV7-9	TRBJ2-7	ASSLSGQGLYEQY
TRBV6-6	TRBJ2-5	ASRPGQGQETQY
TRBV4-2	TRBJ2-7	ASSQGREPSYEQY
TRBV30	TRBJ1-1	AWSVSRGTEAF
TRBV5-1	TRBJ2-2	ASSWRDSNTGELF
TRBV7-8	TRBJ1-2	ASIPAKTRDRGPSYGYT
TRBV4-3	TRBJ2-3	ASSQGSFGGSTDTQY
TRBV20-1	TRBJ1-1	SVPMNTEAF
TRBV27	TRBJ2-1	ASKSSYNEQF
TRBV6-5	TRBJ2-1	ASTFYNEQF
TRBV4-3	TRBJ1-6	ASSEDPGQGGVLGNSPLH
TRBV5-1	TRBJ1-1	ASSHYREGTEAF